The 8 T cell receptor beta chains in this list originate from one sample, sequenced in a study of vaccination and CD4 T cells after COVID-19. Cultured CD4+ T cell DNA underwent sequencing with the Oncomine TCR Beta short-read assay. MiXCR, run by TCRdb on the PCR reads, gives a single entry per CDR3 protein. The top ten hold 40% to 50% of the sample, which has thousands of distinct CDR3 sequences, about 70% seen once. Treatment reported: roughly 11-day PBMC culture with coronavirus spike peptide pools or control peptides (ViraFEST assay). Their cognate antigens are unknown. Sequencing input: CD4+ T cells from blood, cultured in vitro. These receptors were collected from a human donor who had recovered from COVID-19.

V gene TRBV7-8 combines with J gene TRBJ2-5; no firm D call. The germline CDR1 and CDR2 sequences are SGHVS and FQNEAQ. This CDR3 comprises 13 residues. V was pared by 1 base and J by 2 bases, with 5 bases between. CDR3 amino acids: CASSLGLQETQYF. DNA for the CDR3: TGTGCCAGCAGCTTAGGTCTGCAAGAGACCCAGTACTTC.

This clonotype was counted between two and nine times. V gene TRBV19 combines with J gene TRBJ1-5, with D hard to call. The ends were cut back, 5 bases at V and 0 bases at J, with 8 bases in the middle. The germline V gene encodes CDR1 LNHDA and CDR2 SQIVND (reference sequence). CDR3 size: 14 residues. CDR3 sequence (DNA): TGTGCCAGTAGTGGGCAGTATAGCAATCAGCCCCAGCATTTT. Residues: CASSGQYSNQPQHF.

The chain links TRBV15 to TRBJ1-5; tentative D call: TRBD1 (5 bases). V lost 0 bases to trimming and J lost 6 bases, with 12 bases between them. The CDR3 sequence is 15 residues long. Germline V CDR1 and CDR2: LNHNV, YYDKDF (reference sequence). CDR3 protein: CATSREEGRPQPQHF. For the CDR3, the DNA is TGTGCCACCAGCAGAGAGGAGGGGCGTCCTCAGCCCCAGCATTTT.

The chain links TRBV6-2 or TRBV6-3 to TRBJ2-7; the match to TRBD2 covers 9 bases. This CDR3 has 14 amino acids. V lost 7 bases to trimming and J lost 5 bases; unmatched junction nucleotides: 9. Germline values: CDR1 MNHEY, CDR2 SVGEGT. The CDR3 coding sequence is TGTGCCAGCATACGGGCGGGAGGGTTCCACGAGCAGTACTTC. Amino acids: CASIRAGGFHEQYF.

The chain employs TRBV27 and TRBJ2-3; 8 bases align to TRBD2. V lost 4 bases and J lost 6; bases outside the gene matches: 6. The CDR3 has 14 residues. Germline CDR1 reads MNHEY; CDR2 reads SMNVEV (reference sequence). CDR3 sequence: CASSWGREGDTQYF. The CDR3 DNA sequence: TGTGCCAGCAGTTGGGGACGGGAGGGTGATACGCAGTATTTT.

This chain uses TRBV25-1 with TRBJ2-5, with 7 nucleotides matching TRBD2. The CDR3 has 15 amino acids. CDR1 is MGHDK and CDR2 is SYGVNS in the germline V gene. The V segment lost 2 bases and the J segment 5 bases; nucleotides outside the gene matches: 8. CDR3 region: CASSETPGGRETQYF. For the CDR3, the DNA is TGTGCCAGCAGTGAAACCCCGGGGGGAAGGGAGACCCAGTACTTC.

The chain uses TRBV2 and TRBJ1-1; TRBD1 aligns across 10 bases. In germline, CDR1 is SNHLY, CDR2 FYNNEI. Trimming at V came to 6 bases and at J to 1 base, leaving 5 bases not matched to a gene. This CDR3 is 15 amino acids long. The CDR3 is CASRGTGASNTEAFF. CDR3 bases: TGTGCCAGCAGGGGGACAGGGGCGTCGAACACTGAAGCTTTCTTT. Based on the CDR3 plus reference TRBV2 and TRBJ1-1, the full variable domain is EPEVTQTPSHQVTQMGQEVILRCVPISNHLYFYWYRQILGQKVEFLVSFYNNEISEKSEIFDDQFSVERPDGSNFTLKIRSTKLEDSAMYFCASRGTGASNTEAFFGQGTRLTVV.

This clonotype is labeled as large. This chain uses TRBV7-9 with TRBJ2-5, with TRBD1 identical over 9 bases. The junction had 8 bases not matched to a gene; V was cut back by 4 bases and J by 5 bases. This CDR3 spans 15 amino acids. Germline values: CDR1 SEHNR, CDR2 FQNEAQ (reference sequence). The CDR3 DNA reads as TGTGCCAGCAGCTCTACTTCCGGGACAGGGGAGACCCAGTACTTC. Residues: CASSSTSGTGETQYF.